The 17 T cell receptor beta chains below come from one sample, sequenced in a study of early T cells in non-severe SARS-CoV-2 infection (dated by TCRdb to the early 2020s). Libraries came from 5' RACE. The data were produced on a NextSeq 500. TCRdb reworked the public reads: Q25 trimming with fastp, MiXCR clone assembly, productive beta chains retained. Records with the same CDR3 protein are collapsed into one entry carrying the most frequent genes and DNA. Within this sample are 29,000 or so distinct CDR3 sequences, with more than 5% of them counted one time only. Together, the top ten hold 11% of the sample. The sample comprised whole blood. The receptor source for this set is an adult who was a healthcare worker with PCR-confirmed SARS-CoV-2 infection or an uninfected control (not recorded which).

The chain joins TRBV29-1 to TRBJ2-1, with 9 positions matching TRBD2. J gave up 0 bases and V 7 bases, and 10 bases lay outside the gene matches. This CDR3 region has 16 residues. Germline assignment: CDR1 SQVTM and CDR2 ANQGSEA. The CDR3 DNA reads TGCAGCGCCGAAGGACTAGCGCTTAGCTCCTACAATGAGCAGTTCTTC. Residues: CSAEGLALSSYNEQFF.

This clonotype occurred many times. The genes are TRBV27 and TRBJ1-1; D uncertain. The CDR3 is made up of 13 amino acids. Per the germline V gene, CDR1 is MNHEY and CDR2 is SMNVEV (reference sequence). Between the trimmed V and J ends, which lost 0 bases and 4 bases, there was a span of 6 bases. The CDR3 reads CASSLSGFTEAFF. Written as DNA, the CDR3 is TGTGCCAGCAGTTTATCGGGGTTCACTGAAGCTTTCTTT.

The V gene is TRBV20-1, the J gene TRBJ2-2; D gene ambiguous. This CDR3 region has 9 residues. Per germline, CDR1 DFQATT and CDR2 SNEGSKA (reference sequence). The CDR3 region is CRGTGELFF. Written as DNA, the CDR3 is TGCAGAGGAACCGGGGAGCTGTTTTTT.

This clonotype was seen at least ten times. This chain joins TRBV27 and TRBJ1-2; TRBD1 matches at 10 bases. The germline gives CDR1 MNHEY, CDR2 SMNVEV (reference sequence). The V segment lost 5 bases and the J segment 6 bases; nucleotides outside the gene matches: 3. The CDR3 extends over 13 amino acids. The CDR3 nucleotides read TGTGCCAGCAGTCGGGGACAGGGGAATGGCTACACCTTC. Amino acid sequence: CASSRGQGNGYTF.

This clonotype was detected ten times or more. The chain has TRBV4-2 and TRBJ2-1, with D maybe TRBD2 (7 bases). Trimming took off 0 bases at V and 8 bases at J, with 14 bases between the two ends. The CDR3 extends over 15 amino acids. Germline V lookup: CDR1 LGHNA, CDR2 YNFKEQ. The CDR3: CASSQEGGRSYEQFF. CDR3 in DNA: TGTGCCAGCAGCCAAGAGGGGGGGCGCAGTTATGAGCAGTTCTTC.

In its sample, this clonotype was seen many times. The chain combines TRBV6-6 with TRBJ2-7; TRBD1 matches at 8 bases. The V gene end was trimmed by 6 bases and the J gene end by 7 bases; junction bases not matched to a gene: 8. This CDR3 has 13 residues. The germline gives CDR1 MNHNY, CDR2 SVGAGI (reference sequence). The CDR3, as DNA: TGTGCCAGCAGAGGACAGGGTATTATTGAGCAGTACTTC. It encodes CASRGQGIIEQYF.

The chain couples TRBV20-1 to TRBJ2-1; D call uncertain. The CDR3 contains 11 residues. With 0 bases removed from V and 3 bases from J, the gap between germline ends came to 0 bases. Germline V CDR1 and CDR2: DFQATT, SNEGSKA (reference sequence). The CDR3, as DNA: TGCAGTGCTAGAGACTACAATGAGCAGTTCTTC. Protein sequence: CSARDYNEQFF.

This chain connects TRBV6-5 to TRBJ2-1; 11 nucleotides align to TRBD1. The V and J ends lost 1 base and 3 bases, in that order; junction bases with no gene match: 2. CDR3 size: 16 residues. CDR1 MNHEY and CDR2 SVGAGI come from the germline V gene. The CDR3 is CASSYLGTGGYNEQFF. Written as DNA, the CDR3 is TGTGCCAGCAGTTACTTGGGGACAGGGGGCTACAATGAGCAGTTCTTC.

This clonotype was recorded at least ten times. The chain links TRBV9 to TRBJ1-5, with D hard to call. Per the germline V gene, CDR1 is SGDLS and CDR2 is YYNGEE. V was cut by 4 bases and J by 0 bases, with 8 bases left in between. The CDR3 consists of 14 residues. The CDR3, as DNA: TGTGCCAGCAGCCTTGGGATTAGCAATCAGCCCCAGCATTTT. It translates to CASSLGISNQPQHF.

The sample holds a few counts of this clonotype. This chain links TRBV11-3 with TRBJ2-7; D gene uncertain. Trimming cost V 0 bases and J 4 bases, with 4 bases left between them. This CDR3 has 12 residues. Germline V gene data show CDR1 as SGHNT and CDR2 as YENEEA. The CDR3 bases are TGTGCCAGCAGCTTAGATTGGTACGAGCAGTACTTC. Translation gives CASSLDWYEQYF.

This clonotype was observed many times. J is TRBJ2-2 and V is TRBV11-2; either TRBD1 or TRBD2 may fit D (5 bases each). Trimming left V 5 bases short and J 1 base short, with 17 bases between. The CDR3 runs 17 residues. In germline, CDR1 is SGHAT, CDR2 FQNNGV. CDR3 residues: CASSPQGAAMNTGELFF. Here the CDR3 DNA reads TGTGCCAGCAGCCCCCAGGGAGCGGCTATGAACACCGGGGAGCTGTTTTTT. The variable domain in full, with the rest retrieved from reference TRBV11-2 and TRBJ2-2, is EAGVAQSPRYKIIEKRQSVAFWCNPISGHATLYWYQQILGQGPKLLIQFQNNGVVDDSQLPKDRFSAERLKGVDSTLKIQPAKLEDSAVYLCASSPQGAAMNTGELFFGEGSRLTVL.

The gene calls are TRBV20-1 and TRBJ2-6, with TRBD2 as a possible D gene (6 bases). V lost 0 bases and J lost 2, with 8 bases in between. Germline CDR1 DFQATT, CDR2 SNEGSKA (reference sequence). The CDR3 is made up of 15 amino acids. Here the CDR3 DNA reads TGCAGTGCTAGAGATGCGGGGACTGGGGCCAACGTCCTGACTTTC. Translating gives CSARDAGTGANVLTF.

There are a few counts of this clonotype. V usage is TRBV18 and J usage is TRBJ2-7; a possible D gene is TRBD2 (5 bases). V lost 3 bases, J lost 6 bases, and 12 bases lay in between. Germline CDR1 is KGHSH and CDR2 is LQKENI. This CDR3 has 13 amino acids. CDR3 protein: CASSPGAGSEQYF. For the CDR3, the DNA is TGTGCCAGCTCACCCGGAGCTGGGAGCGAGCAGTACTTC.

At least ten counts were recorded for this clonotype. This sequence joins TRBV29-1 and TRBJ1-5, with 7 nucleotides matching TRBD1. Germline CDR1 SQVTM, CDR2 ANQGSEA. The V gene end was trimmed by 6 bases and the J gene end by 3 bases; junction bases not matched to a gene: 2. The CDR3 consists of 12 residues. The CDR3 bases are TGCAGCGTGGGACAGTACAATCAGCCCCAGCATTTT. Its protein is CSVGQYNQPQHF.

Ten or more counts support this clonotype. CDR3 nucleotide sequence: TGTGCCAGCAGTTTAGGTTCGGGGGTCAATGAGCAGTTCTTC. Its protein product is CASSLGSGVNEQFF. This chain joins TRBV27 and TRBJ2-1, with a possible D match to TRBD2 (6 bases). Per the germline V gene, CDR1 is MNHEY and CDR2 is SMNVEV (reference sequence). Trimming pared 2 bases from V and 6 bases from J, leaving 11 bases between. The CDR3 loop spans 14 amino acids.

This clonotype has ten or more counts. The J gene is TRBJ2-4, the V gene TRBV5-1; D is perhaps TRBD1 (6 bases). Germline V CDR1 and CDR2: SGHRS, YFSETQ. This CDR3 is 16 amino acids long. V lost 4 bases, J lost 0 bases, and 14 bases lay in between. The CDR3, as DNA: TGCGCCAGCAGCCCTGTACAGGGTGCAGCCAAAAACATTCAGTACTTC. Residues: CASSPVQGAAKNIQYF.

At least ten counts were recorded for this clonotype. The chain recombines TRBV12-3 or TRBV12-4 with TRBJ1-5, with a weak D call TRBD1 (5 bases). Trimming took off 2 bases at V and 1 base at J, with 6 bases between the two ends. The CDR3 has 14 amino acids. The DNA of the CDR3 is TGTGCCAGCAGTTTATCAGGGAGCAATCAGCCCCAGCATTTT. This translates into CASSLSGSNQPQHF.